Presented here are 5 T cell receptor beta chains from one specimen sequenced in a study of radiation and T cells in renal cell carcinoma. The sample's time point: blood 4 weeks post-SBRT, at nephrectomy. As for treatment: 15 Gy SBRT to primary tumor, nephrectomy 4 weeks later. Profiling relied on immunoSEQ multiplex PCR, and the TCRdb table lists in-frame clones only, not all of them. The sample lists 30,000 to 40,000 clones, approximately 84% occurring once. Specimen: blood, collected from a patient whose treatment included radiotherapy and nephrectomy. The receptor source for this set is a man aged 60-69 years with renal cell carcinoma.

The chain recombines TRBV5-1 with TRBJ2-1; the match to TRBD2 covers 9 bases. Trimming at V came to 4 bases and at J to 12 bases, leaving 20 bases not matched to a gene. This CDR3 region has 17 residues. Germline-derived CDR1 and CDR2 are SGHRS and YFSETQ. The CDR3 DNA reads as TGCGCCAGCAGCCTTAGCGGGAGCCCAGTTTTCGCAAGTGGGCAGTTCTTC. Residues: CASSLSGSPVFASGQFF.

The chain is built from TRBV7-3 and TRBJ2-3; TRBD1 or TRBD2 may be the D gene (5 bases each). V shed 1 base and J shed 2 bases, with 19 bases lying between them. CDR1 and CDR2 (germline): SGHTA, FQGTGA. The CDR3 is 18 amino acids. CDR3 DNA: TGTGCCAGCAGCTTAATTCCCGGGACCTACAAGGCCACAGATACGCAGTATTTT. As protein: CASSLIPGTYKATDTQYF.

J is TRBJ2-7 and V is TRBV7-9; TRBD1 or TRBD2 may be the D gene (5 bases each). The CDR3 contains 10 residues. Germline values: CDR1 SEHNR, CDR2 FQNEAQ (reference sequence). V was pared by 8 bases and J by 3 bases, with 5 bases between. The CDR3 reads CASGGYEQYF. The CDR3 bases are TGTGCCAGCGGGGGCTACGAGCAGTACTTC.

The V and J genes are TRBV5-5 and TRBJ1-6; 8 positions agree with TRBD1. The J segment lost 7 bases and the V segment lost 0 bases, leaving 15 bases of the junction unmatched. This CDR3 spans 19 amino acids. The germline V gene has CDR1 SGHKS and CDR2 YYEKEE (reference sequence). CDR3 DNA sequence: TGTGCCAGCAGCTTGGACGCCACGGCAGGGGGCGCCTCGAATTCACCCCTCCACTTT. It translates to CASSLDATAGGASNSPLHF.

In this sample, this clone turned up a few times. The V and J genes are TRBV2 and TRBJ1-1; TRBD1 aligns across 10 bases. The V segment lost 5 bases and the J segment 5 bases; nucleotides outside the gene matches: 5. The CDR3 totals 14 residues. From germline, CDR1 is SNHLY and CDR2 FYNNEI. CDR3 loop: CASSQTGGRTEAFF. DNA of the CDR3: TGTGCCAGCAGTCAGACAGGGGGCAGGACTGAAGCTTTCTTT. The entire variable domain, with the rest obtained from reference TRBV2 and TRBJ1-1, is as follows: EPEVTQTPSHQVTQMGQEVILRCVPISNHLYFYWYRQILGQKVEFLVSFYNNEISEKSEIFDDQFSVERPDGSNFTLKIRSTKLEDSAMYFCASSQTGGRTEAFFGQGTRLTVV.